Reported below is one TCR beta chain. Its antigen is currently unknown. The data were taken from a study of OX40 agonist ivuxolimab in advanced cancers. Study as a whole: Patients took ivuxolimab, an agonistic anti-OX40 (CD134) antibody. General study findings and limits: Partial responders dosed at 0.1-3.0 mg/kg displayed clonal expansion ranking among the lowest.

V lost 1 base, J lost 4 bases, and 1 base stayed unmatched. The CDR3 loop spans 16 amino acids. Per the germline V gene, CDR1 is SEHNR and CDR2 is FQNEAQ (reference sequence). Clones were sequenced by immunoSEQ multiplex PCR, and TCRdb holds only the in-frame ones, with some missing. Among some 80,000 clones, 70% to 90% were seen once, and the ten largest hold 20% to 25%. This rearrangement joins TRBV7-9 to TRBJ2-3; 14 nucleotides line up with TRBD2. The sequence came from an adult with an advanced solid tumor such as melanoma, head and neck, liver or kidney cancer. Sequencing was performed on CD4+ or CD8+ T cells sorted from blood, taken in a trial of the OX40 agonist ivuxolimab. In DNA, the CDR3 is TGTGCCAGCAGCTTAGGACTAGCGGGAGGGCCAGATACGCAGTATTTT. This sequence encodes CASSLGLAGGPDTQYF.